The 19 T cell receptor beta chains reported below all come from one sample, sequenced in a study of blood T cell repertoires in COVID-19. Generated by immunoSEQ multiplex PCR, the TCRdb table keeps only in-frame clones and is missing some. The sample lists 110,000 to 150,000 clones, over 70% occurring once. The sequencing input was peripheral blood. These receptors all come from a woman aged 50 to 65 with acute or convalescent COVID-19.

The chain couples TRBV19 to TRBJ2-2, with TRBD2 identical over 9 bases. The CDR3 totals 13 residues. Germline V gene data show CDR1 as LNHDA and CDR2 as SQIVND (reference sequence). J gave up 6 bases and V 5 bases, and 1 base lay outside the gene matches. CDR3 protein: CASSVAGAGELFF. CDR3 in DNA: TGTGCCAGTAGTGTAGCGGGAGCCGGGGAGCTGTTTTTT.

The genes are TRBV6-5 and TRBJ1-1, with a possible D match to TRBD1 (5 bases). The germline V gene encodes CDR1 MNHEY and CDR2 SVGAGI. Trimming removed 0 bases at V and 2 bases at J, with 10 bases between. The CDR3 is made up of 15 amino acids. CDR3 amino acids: CASSYSRGGNTEAFF. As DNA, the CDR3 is TGTGCCAGCAGTTACTCCCGCGGGGGTAACACTGAAGCTTTCTTT.

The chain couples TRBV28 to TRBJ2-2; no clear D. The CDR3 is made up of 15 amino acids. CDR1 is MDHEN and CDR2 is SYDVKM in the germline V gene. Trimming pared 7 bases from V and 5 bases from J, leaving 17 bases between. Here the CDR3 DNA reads TGTGCCAGCACCTTCGCGGCGAGGCCTACCGGGGAGCTGTTTTTT. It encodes CASTFAARPTGELFF.

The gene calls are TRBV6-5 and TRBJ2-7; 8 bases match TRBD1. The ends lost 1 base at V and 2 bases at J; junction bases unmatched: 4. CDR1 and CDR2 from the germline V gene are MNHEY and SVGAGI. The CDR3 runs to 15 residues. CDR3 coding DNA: TGTGCCAGCAGTTACTATGGACAGGGTCCCTACGAGCAGTACTTC. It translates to CASSYYGQGPYEQYF.

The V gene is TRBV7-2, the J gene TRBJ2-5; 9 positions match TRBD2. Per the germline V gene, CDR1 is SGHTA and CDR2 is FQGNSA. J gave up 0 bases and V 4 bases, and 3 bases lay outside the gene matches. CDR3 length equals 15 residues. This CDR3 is CASSSASGNQETQYF. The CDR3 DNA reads TGTGCCAGCAGCTCAGCTAGCGGGAACCAAGAGACCCAGTACTTC.

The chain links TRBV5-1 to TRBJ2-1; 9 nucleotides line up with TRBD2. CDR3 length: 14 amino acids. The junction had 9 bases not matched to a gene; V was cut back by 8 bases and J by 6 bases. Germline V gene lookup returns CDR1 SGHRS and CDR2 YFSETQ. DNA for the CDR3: TGCGCCAGTGGGGTCAGCGGGGGGACCAATGAGCAGTTCTTC. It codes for CASGVSGGTNEQFF.

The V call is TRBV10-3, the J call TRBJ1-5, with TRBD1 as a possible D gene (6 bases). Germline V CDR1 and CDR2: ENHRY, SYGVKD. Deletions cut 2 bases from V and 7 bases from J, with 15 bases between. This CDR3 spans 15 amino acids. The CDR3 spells CAISETAGAGQPQHF. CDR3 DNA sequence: TGTGCCATCAGTGAGACGGCGGGGGCCGGACAGCCCCAGCATTTT.

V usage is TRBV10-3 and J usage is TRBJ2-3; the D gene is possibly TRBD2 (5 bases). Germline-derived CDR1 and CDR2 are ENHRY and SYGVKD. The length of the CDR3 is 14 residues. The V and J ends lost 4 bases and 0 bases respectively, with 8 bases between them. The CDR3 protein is CAISARESTDTQYF. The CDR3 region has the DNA TGTGCCATCAGTGCGAGGGAAAGCACAGATACGCAGTATTTT.

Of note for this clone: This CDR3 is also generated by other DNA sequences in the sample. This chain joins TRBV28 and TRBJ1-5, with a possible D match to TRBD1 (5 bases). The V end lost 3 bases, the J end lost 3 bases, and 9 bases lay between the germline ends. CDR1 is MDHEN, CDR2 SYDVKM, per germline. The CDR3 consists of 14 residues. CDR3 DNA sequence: TGTGCCAGCAGTTTCAGACAGTACAATCAGCCCCAGCATTTT. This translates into CASSFRQYNQPQHF. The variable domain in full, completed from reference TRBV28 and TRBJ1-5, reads DVKVTQSSRYLVKRTGEKVFLECVQDMDHENMFWYRQDPGLGLRLIYFSYDVKMKEKGDIPEGYSVSREKKERFSLILESASTNQTSMYLCASSFRQYNQPQHFGDGTRLSIL.

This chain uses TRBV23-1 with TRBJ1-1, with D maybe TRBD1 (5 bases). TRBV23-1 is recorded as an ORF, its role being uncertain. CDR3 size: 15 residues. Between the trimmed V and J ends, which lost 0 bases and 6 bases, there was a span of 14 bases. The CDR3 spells CASSQSSVGGSEAFF. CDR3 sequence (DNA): TGCGCCAGCAGTCAATCATCCGTCGGGGGATCTGAAGCTTTCTTT.

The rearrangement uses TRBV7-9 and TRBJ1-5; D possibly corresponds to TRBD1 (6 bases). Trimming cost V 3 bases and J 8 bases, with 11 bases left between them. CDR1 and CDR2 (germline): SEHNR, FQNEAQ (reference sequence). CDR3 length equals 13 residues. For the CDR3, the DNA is TGTGCCAGCAGCTTTGAGGGGGTTGAGCCCCAGCATTTT. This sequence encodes CASSFEGVEPQHF.

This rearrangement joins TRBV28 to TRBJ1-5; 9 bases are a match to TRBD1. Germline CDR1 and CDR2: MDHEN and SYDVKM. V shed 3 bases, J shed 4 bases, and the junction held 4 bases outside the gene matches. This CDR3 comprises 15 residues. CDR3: CASSLWTGVNQPQHF. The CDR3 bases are TGTGCCAGCAGTTTGTGGACAGGGGTGAATCAGCCCCAGCATTTT.

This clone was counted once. The CDR3 sequence is CAISLGQANEQFF. CDR3 in DNA: TGTGCCATCAGCCTGGGACAGGCCAATGAGCAGTTCTTC. The J gene is TRBJ2-1, the V gene TRBV10-3; 8 positions agree with TRBD1. Looked up from germline, CDR1 is ENHRY and CDR2 is SYGVKD. The CDR3 totals 13 residues. The V segment lost 6 bases and the J segment 6 bases; nucleotides outside the gene matches: 4.

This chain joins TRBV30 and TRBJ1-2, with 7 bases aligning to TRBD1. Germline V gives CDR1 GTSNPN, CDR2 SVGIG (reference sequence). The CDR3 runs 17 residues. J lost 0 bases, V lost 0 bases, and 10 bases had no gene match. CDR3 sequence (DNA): TGTGCCTGGAGTGTCCGCGCTGGGACAGTAGCTAACTATGGCTACACCTTC. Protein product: CAWSVRAGTVANYGYTF.

The CDR3 region is CASSLALTGGEKLFF. DNA of the CDR3: TGTGCCAGCAGCTTGGCCCTGACAGGGGGTGAAAAACTGTTTTTT. The chain is built from TRBV5-4 and TRBJ1-4; 9 bases are shared with TRBD1. V shed 0 bases, J shed 7 bases, and the junction held 4 bases outside the gene matches. Germline V lookup: CDR1 SGHNT, CDR2 YYREEE (reference sequence). The CDR3 length is 15 residues. Filled out from reference TRBV5-4 and TRBJ1-4, the complete variable domain reads ETGVTQSPTHLIKTRGQQVTLRCSSQSGHNTVSWYQQALGQGPQFIFQYYREEENGRGNFPPRFSGLQFPNYSSELNVNALELDDSALYLCASSLALTGGEKLFFGSGTQLSVL.

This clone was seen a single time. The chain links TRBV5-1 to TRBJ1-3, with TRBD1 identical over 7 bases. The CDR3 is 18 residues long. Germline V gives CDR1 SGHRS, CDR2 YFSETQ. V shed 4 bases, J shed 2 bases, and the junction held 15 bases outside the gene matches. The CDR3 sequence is CASSPSTGPRLTGNTIYF. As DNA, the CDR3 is TGCGCCAGCAGCCCATCGACAGGGCCAAGGCTAACTGGAAACACCATATATTTT.

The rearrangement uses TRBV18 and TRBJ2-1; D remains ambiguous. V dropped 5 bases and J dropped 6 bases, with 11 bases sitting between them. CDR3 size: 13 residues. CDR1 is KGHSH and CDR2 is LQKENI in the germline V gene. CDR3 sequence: CASSTASTNEQFF. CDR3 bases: TGTGCCAGCTCAACTGCTAGTACCAATGAGCAGTTCTTC.

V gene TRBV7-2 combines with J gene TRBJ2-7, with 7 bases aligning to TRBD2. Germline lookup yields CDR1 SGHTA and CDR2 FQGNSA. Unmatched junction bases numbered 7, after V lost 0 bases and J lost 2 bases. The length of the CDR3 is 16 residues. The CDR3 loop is CASSLAVRGETYEQYF. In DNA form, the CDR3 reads TGTGCCAGCAGCTTAGCTGTCCGGGGGGAAACCTACGAGCAGTACTTC.

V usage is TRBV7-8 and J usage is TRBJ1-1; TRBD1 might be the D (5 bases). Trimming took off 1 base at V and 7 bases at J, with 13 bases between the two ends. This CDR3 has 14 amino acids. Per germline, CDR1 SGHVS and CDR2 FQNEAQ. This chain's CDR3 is CASSLVQGEGEAFF. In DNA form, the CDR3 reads TGTGCCAGCAGCTTAGTGCAAGGGGAGGGTGAAGCTTTCTTT. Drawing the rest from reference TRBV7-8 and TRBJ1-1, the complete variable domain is GAGVSQSPRYKVAKRGQDVALRCDPISGHVSLFWYQQALGQGPEFLTYFQNEAQLDKSGLPSDRFFAERPEGSVSTLKIQRTQQEDSAVYLCASSLVQGEGEAFFGQGTRLTVV.